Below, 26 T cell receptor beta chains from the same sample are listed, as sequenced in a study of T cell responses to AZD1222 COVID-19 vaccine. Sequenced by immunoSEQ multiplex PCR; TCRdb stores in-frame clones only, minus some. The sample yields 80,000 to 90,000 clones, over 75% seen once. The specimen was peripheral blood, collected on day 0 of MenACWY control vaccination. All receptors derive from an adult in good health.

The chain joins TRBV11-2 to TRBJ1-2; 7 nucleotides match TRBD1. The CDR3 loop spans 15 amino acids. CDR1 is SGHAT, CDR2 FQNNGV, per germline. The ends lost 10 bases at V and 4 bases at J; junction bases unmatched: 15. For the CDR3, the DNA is TGTGCCATTGCGACAGGGATGGGAGGGGGCTATGGCTACACCTTC. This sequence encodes CAIATGMGGGYGYTF.

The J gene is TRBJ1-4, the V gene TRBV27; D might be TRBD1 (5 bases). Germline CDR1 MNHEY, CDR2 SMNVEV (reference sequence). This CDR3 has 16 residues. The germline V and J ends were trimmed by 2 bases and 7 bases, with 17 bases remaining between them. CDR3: CASSLRLGRVGEKLFF. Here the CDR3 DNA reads TGTGCCAGCAGTTTACGGTTAGGCAGGGTTGGTGAAAAACTGTTTTTT.

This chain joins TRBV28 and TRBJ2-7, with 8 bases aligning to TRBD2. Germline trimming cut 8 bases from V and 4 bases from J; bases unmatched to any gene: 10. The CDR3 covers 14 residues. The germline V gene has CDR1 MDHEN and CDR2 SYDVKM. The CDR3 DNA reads TGTGCCAGCCAGGCCGTGGGACTAGTTTACGAGCAGTACTTC. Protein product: CASQAVGLVYEQYF.

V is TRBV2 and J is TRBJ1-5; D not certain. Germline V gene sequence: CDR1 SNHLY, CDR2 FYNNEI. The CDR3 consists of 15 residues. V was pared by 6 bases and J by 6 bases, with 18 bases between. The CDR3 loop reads CASRESRRMAQPQHF. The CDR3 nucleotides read TGTGCCAGCAGAGAAAGTAGGAGGATGGCTCAGCCCCAGCATTTT.

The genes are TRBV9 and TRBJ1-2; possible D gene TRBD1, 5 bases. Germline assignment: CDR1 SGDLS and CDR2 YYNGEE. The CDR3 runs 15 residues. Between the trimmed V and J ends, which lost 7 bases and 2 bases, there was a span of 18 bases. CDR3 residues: CASGPTGGANYGYTF. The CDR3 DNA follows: TGTGCCAGCGGACCGACGGGGGGTGCGAACTATGGCTACACCTTC.

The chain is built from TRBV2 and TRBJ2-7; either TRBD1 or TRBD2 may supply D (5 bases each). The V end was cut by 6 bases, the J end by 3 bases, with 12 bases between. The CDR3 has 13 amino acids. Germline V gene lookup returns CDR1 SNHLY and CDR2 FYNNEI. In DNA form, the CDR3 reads TGTGCCAGCAGCCCGGGACGGCACTACGAGCAGTACTTC. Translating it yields CASSPGRHYEQYF.

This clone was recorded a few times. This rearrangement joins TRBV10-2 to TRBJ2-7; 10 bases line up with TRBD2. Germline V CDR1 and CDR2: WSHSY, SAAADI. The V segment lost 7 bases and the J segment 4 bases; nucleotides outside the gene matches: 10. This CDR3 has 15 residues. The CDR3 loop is CASILKTSGPYEQYF. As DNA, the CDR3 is TGCGCCAGCATCCTCAAGACTAGCGGGCCTTACGAGCAGTACTTC.

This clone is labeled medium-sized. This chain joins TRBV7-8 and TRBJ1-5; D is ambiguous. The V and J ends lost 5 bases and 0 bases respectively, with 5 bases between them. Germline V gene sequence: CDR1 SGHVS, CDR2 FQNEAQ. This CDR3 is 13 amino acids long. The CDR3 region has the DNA TGTGCCAGCAGCGTCGTTAGCAATCAGCCCCAGCATTTT. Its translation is CASSVVSNQPQHF.

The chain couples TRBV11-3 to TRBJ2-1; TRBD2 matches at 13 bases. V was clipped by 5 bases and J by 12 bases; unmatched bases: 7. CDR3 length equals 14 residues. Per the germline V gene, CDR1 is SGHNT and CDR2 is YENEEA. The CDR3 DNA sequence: TGTGCCAGCAGCCTTGGGACTAGCGGGAAAGGGCAGTTCTTC. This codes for CASSLGTSGKGQFF.

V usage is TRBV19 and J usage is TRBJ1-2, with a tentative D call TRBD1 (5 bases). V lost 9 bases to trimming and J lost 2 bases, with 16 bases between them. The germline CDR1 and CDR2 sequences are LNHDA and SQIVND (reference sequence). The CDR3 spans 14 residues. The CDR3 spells CASHSAWGNYGYTF. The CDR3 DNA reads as TGTGCCAGCCACTCCGCGTGGGGGAACTATGGCTACACCTTC.

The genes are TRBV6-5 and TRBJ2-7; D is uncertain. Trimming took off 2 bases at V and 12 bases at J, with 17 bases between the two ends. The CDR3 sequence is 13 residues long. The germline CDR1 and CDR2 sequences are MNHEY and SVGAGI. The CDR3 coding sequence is TGTGCCAGCAGTTACGGCCAGATTGATCGGCTGTACTTC. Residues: CASSYGQIDRLYF.

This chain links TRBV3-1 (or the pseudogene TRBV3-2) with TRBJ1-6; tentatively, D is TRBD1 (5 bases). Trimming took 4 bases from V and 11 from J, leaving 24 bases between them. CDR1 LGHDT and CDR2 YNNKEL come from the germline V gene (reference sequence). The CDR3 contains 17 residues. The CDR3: CASSPAPGPYLMTPLHF. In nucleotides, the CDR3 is TGTGCCAGCAGCCCTGCTCCAGGGCCCTACCTTATGACACCCCTCCACTTT.

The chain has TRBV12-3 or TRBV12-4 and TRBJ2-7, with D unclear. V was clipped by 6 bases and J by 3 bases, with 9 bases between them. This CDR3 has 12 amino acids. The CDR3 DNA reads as TGTGCCAGCAGCCTTACTCGCTACGAGCAGTACTTC. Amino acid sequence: CASSLTRYEQYF.

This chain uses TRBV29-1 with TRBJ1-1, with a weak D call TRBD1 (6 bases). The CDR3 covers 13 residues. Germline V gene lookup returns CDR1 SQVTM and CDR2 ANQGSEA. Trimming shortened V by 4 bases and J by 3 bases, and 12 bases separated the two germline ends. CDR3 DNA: TGCAGCGTTGGGGGGACACGGCACACTGAAGCTTTCTTT. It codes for CSVGGTRHTEAFF.

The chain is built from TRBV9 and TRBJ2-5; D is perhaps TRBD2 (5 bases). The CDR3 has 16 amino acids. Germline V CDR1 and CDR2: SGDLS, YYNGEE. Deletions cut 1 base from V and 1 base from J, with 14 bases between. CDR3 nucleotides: TGTGCCAGCAGCGTAAGTCTAGCTAGTACCCAAGAGACCCAGTACTTC. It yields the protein CASSVSLASTQETQYF.

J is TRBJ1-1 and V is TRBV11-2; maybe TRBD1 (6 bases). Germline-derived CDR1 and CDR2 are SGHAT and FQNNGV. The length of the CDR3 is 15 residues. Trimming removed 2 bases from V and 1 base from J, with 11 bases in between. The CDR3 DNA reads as TGTGCCAGCAGCTTAACTAGGGGGGGGAACACTGAAGCTTTCTTT. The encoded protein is CASSLTRGGNTEAFF.

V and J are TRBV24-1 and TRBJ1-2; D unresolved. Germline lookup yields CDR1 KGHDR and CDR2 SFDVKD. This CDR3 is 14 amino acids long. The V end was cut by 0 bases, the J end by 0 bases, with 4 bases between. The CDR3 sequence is CATSDLTANYGYTF. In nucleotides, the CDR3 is TGTGCCACCAGTGATTTGACAGCTAACTATGGCTACACCTTC.

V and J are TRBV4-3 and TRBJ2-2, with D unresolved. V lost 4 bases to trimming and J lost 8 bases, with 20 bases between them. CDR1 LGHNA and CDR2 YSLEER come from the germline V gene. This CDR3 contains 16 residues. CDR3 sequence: CASSLDTKRPGGELFF. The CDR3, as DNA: TGCGCCAGCAGCCTCGACACGAAACGTCCGGGTGGGGAGCTGTTTTTT.

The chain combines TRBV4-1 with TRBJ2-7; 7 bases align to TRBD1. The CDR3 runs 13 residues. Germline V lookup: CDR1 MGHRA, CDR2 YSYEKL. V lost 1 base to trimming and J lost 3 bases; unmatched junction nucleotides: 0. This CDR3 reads CASSQGTGYEQYF. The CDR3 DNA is TGCGCCAGCAGCCAAGGGACAGGCTACGAGCAGTACTTC.

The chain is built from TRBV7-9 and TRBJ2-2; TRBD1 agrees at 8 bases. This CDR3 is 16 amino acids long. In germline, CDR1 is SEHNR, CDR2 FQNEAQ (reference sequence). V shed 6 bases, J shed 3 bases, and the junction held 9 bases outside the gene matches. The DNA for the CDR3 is TGTGCCAGCAGGGGAGCAGGGGGCTCGGACACCGGGGAGCTGTTTTTT. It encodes CASRGAGGSDTGELFF.

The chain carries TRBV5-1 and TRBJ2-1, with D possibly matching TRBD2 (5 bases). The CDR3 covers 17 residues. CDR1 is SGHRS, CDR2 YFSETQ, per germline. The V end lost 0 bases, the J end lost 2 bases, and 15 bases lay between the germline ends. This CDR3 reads CASSLGPQRSAYNEQFF. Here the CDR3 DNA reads TGCGCCAGCAGCTTGGGGCCGCAGCGGAGCGCCTACAATGAGCAGTTCTTC.

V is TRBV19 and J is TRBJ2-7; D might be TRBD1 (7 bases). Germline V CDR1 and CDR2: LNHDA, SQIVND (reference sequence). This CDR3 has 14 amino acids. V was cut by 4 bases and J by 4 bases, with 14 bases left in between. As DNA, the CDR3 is TGTGCCAGTAGTAAGGCAGGGGGGAATTACGAGCAGTACTTC. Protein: CASSKAGGNYEQYF. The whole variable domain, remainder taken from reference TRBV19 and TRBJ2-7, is DGGITQSPKYLFRKEGQNVTLSCEQNLNHDAMYWYRQDPGQGLRLIYYSQIVNDFQKGDIAEGYSVSREKKESFPLTVTSAQKNPTAFYLCASSKAGGNYEQYFGPGTRLTVT.

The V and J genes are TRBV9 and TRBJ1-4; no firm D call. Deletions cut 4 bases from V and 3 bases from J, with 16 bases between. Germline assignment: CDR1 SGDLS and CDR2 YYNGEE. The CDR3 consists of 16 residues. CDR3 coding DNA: TGTGCCAGCAGCCCCCAGCCGTGGGGTTCTAATGAAAAACTGTTTTTT. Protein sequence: CASSPQPWGSNEKLFF. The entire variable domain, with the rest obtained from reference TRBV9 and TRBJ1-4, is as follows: DSGVTQTPKHLITATGQRVTLRCSPRSGDLSVYWYQQSLDQGLQFLIQYYNGEERAKGNILERFSAQQFPDLHSELNLSSLELGDSALYFCASSPQPWGSNEKLFFGSGTQLSVL.

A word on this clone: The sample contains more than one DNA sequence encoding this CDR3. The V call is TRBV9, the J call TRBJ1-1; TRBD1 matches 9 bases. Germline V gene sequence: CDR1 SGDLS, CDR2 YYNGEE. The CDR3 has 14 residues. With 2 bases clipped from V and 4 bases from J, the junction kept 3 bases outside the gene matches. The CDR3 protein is CASSVLTGGTEAFF. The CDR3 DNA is TGTGCCAGCAGCGTTCTGACAGGGGGCACTGAAGCTTTCTTT. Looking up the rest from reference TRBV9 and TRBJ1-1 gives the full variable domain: DSGVTQTPKHLITATGQRVTLRCSPRSGDLSVYWYQQSLDQGLQFLIQYYNGEERAKGNILERFSAQQFPDLHSELNLSSLELGDSALYFCASSVLTGGTEAFFGQGTRLTVV.

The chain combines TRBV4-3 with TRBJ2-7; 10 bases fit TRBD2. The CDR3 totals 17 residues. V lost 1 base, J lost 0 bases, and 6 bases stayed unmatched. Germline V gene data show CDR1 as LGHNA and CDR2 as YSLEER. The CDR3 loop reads CASSQGIGTSASYEQYF. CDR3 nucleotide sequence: TGCGCCAGCAGCCAAGGGATTGGGACTAGCGCCTCCTACGAGCAGTACTTC.

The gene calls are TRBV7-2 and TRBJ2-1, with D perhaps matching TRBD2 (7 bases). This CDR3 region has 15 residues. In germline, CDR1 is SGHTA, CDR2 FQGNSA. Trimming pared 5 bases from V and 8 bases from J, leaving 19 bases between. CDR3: CASSPLRGSGDEQFF. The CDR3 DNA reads TGTGCCAGCAGCCCCCTCAGGGGCAGCGGGGATGAGCAGTTCTTC. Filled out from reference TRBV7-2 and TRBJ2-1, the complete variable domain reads GAGVSQSPSNKVTEKGKDVELRCDPISGHTALYWYRQSLGQGLEFLIYFQGNSAPDKSGLPSDRFSAERTGGSVSTLTIQRTQQEDSAVYLCASSPLRGSGDEQFFGPGTRLTVL.